The 7 T cell receptor beta chains in this list originate from one sample, sequenced in a study of blood T cell repertoires in COVID-19. The assay was immunoSEQ multiplex PCR, and TCRdb's table has in-frame clones only and misses some. The sample carries 140,000 or so clones, about 86% recorded once. What was sequenced was peripheral blood. Every receptor here comes from a human donor in a cohort sampled during active COVID-19.

The V call is TRBV19, the J call TRBJ2-5; a possible D gene is TRBD2 (6 bases). Germline CDR1 and CDR2: LNHDA and SQIVND (reference sequence). The V and J ends lost 7 bases and 2 bases respectively, with 17 bases between them. The CDR3 is 15 residues long. CDR3 region: CASTRRAGLQETQYF. The CDR3 nucleotides read TGTGCCAGTACCAGACGGGCGGGGTTGCAAGAGACCCAGTACTTC.

The V and J genes are TRBV28 and TRBJ2-1; 13 bases agree with TRBD2. This CDR3 spans 16 amino acids. Germline CDR1 MDHEN, CDR2 SYDVKM. After removal of 5 bases from V and 8 bases from J, the junction contained 9 bases not matched to a gene. The CDR3, as DNA: TGTGCCAGCAGTACTCCGGGACTAGCGGGGAGGGATGAGCAGTTCTTC. This sequence encodes CASSTPGLAGRDEQFF.

Concerning this clone itself: The same CDR3 also results from other DNA sequences found in this sample. The J gene is TRBJ2-7, the V gene TRBV7-9; 10 bases are a match to TRBD1. The trim removed 3 bases at V and 5 bases at J, leaving 7 bases unmatched. Germline V gene sequence: CDR1 SEHNR, CDR2 FQNEAQ (reference sequence). This CDR3 has 15 residues. The CDR3 DNA reads TGTGCCAGCAGCTTGGCGGGACAGGGGCCCCACGAGCAGTACTTC. Encoded protein: CASSLAGQGPHEQYF.

The chain combines TRBV6-5 with TRBJ1-6, with D unresolved. Looked up from germline, CDR1 is MNHEY and CDR2 is SVGAGI. V lost 3 bases, J lost 9 bases, and 6 bases lay in between. The CDR3 consists of 12 residues. CDR3 in amino acids: CASSYSSSPLHF. In DNA, the CDR3 is TGTGCCAGCAGTTATTCCTCTTCACCCCTCCACTTT.

V and J are TRBV7-9 and TRBJ1-5; 12 bases line up with TRBD1. Germline values: CDR1 SEHNR, CDR2 FQNEAQ (reference sequence). This CDR3 is 19 amino acids long. Germline trimming cut 5 bases from V and 3 bases from J; bases unmatched to any gene: 14. The CDR3 spells CASSRQPGTGGLINQPQHF. CDR3 coding DNA: TGTGCCAGCAGCCGACAACCCGGGACAGGGGGCCTGATCAATCAGCCCCAGCATTTT. Full variable domain (outside the CDR3, taken from reference TRBV7-9 and TRBJ1-5): DTGVSQNPRHKITKRGQNVTFRCDPISEHNRLYWYRQTLGQGPEFLTYFQNEAQLEKSRLLSDRFSAERPKGSFSTLEIQRTEQGDSAMYLCASSRQPGTGGLINQPQHFGDGTRLSIL.

The chain recombines TRBV5-1 with TRBJ1-1; 8 bases line up with TRBD1. This CDR3 region has 15 residues. With 4 bases clipped from V and 1 base from J, the junction kept 6 bases outside the gene matches. Germline CDR1 SGHRS, CDR2 YFSETQ. CDR3 bases: TGCGCCAGCAGCGCCCGGACAGGGTCGAACACTGAAGCTTTCTTT. Translating it yields CASSARTGSNTEAFF.

The rearrangement joins TRBV27 to TRBJ2-3; TRBD2 aligns across 11 bases. Germline-derived CDR1 and CDR2 are MNHEY and SMNVEV (reference sequence). The CDR3 contains 17 residues. J was trimmed by 2 bases and V by 6 bases; bases with no gene match: 10. CDR3 coding DNA: TGTGCCAGCAGGGGAAACGGACTAGCGGGTCCCACAGATACGCAGTATTTT. Protein: CASRGNGLAGPTDTQYF.